The rows below give T cell receptor beta chains drawn from one sample of a study of response to subunit inactivated influenza vaccine. Each CDR3 protein is one row after TCRdb ran MiXCR on the RT-PCR reads. The sample lists hundreds of thousands of distinct CDR3 sequences; 12% were seen once. The sequencing used PBMCs from blood, collected on the day of vaccination. These receptors were taken from a man aged 50 to 59 who received an inactivated influenza vaccine. The CDR3 runs from the conserved cysteine through the conserved F or W. Each record gives: J gene, CDR3 length, D gene, V gene, clone size, CDR3 protein, CDR3 DNA. The D gene is left open where the match is weak. Where a row states a size, it is once, few, many or the class of an expanded clone; other rows omit it.

J gene: TRBJ1-1; CDR3 length: 13; D gene: .; V gene: TRBV5-1; clone size: .; CDR3 protein: CASSYRMYTEAFF; CDR3 DNA: TGCGCCAGCAGCTACCGTATGTACACTGAAGCTTTCTTT
J gene: TRBJ2-4; CDR3 length: 13; D gene: .; V gene: TRBV4-3; clone size: few; CDR3 protein: CASSRLAKNIQYF; CDR3 DNA: TGCGCCAGCAGCCGCCTAGCCAAAAACATTCAGTACTTC
J gene: TRBJ2-1; CDR3 length: 17; D gene: .; V gene: TRBV24-1; clone size: few; CDR3 protein: CATSDLPGQSRYNEQFF; CDR3 DNA: TGTGCCACCAGTGATTTACCGGGACAATCAAGGTACAATGAGCAGTTCTTC
J gene: TRBJ2-1; CDR3 length: 15; D gene: .; V gene: TRBV30; clone size: .; CDR3 protein: CAWSAGIYEGNEQFF; CDR3 DNA: TGTGCCTGGAGTGCGGGGATTTACGAAGGCAATGAGCAGTTCTTC
J gene: TRBJ2-7; CDR3 length: 16; D gene: .; V gene: TRBV5-1; clone size: .; CDR3 protein: CASSAYRVSSSYEQYF; CDR3 DNA: TGCGCCAGCAGCGCTTACCGGGTTTCAAGCTCCTACGAGCAGTACTTC
J gene: TRBJ1-4; CDR3 length: 14; D gene: .; V gene: TRBV5-1; clone size: many; CDR3 protein: CASSSGATNEKLFF; CDR3 DNA: TGCGCCAGCAGCTCAGGCGCAACTAATGAAAAACTGTTTTTT
J gene: TRBJ1-1; CDR3 length: 12; D gene: TRBD1; V gene: TRBV20-1; clone size: many; CDR3 protein: CSASLEGAEAFF; CDR3 DNA: TGCAGTGCTAGTTTGGAGGGGGCCGAAGCTTTCTTT
J gene: TRBJ2-5; CDR3 length: 15; D gene: TRBD2; V gene: TRBV18; clone size: few; CDR3 protein: CASSSSGTSGGTQYF; CDR3 DNA: TGTGCCAGCTCATCTTCCGGGACTAGCGGTGGAACCCAGTACTTC
J gene: TRBJ2-1; CDR3 length: 19; D gene: .; V gene: TRBV24-1; clone size: .; CDR3 protein: CATSDPRDRYRSSYNEQFF; CDR3 DNA: TGTGCCACCAGTGATCCCCGGGACCGCTACAGGAGCTCCTACAATGAGCAGTTCTTC
J gene: TRBJ2-2; CDR3 length: 17; D gene: TRBD2; V gene: TRBV5-1; clone size: .; CDR3 protein: CASSPRERGTNTGELFF; CDR3 DNA: TGCGCCAGCAGCCCGCGGGAGCGGGGGACGAACACCGGGGAGCTGTTTTTT
J gene: TRBJ2-2; CDR3 length: 13; D gene: .; V gene: TRBV6-2/TRBV6-3; clone size: many; CDR3 protein: CASSFANTGELFF; CDR3 DNA: TGTGCCAGCAGTTTCGCGAACACCGGGGAGCTGTTTTTT
J gene: TRBJ2-3; CDR3 length: 16; D gene: TRBD2; V gene: TRBV2; clone size: .; CDR3 protein: CASSAYTGTTTDTQYF; CDR3 DNA: TGTGCCAGCAGTGCTTATACCGGGACTACCACAGATACGCAGTATTTT
J gene: TRBJ1-4; CDR3 length: 14; D gene: .; V gene: TRBV28; clone size: .; CDR3 protein: CASSQTGTMEKLFF; CDR3 DNA: TGTGCCAGCAGTCAAACCGGGACAATGGAAAAACTGTTTTTT
J gene: TRBJ1-2; CDR3 length: 19; D gene: .; V gene: TRBV11-1; clone size: many; CDR3 protein: CASSLGGYGRRPGNYGYTF; CDR3 DNA: TGTGCCAGCAGCTTAGGAGGGTATGGACGCCGTCCGGGGAACTATGGCTACACCTTC
J gene: TRBJ2-2; CDR3 length: 12; D gene: .; V gene: TRBV27; clone size: few; CDR3 protein: CAMMTGAGELFF; CDR3 DNA: TGTGCCATGATGACCGGCGCCGGGGAGCTGTTTTTT
J gene: TRBJ2-1; CDR3 length: 15; D gene: .; V gene: TRBV20-1; clone size: .; CDR3 protein: CSARAPSGLYNEQFF; CDR3 DNA: TGCAGTGCTAGAGCCCCCAGCGGCCTTTACAATGAGCAGTTCTTC
J gene: TRBJ2-4; CDR3 length: 14; D gene: .; V gene: TRBV21-1; clone size: few; CDR3 protein: CATSHFRSKNIQYF; CDR3 DNA: TGTGCCACCTCCCATTTTAGGTCCAAAAACATTCAGTACTTC
J gene: TRBJ2-1; CDR3 length: 13; D gene: .; V gene: TRBV3-1; clone size: .; CDR3 protein: CARLPGDGDEQFF; CDR3 DNA: TGTGCCAGGCTACCAGGGGACGGTGATGAGCAGTTCTTC
J gene: TRBJ2-7; CDR3 length: 12; D gene: .; V gene: TRBV7-2; clone size: many; CDR3 protein: CASSSGPYEQYF; CDR3 DNA: TGTGCCAGCAGTTCAGGGCCCTACGAGCAGTACTTC
J gene: TRBJ2-2; CDR3 length: 16; D gene: .; V gene: TRBV4-3; clone size: few; CDR3 protein: CASSQVWGANTGELFF; CDR3 DNA: TGCGCCAGCAGCCAAGTCTGGGGGGCGAACACCGGGGAGCTGTTTTTT
J gene: TRBJ2-1; CDR3 length: 17; D gene: TRBD1; V gene: TRBV5-1; clone size: few; CDR3 protein: CASSLAPTGTGGNEQFF; CDR3 DNA: TGCGCCAGCAGCTTGGCCCCGACAGGGACGGGCGGGAATGAGCAGTTCTTC
J gene: TRBJ2-2; CDR3 length: 15; D gene: .; V gene: TRBV5-1; clone size: few; CDR3 protein: CASSSGDKNTGELFF; CDR3 DNA: TGCGCCAGCAGCTCGGGGGATAAGAACACCGGGGAGCTGTTTTTT
J gene: TRBJ1-2; CDR3 length: 14; D gene: TRBD1; V gene: TRBV20-1; clone size: .; CDR3 protein: CSARAGTGSYGYTF; CDR3 DNA: TGCAGTGCTAGAGCCGGGACAGGGTCCTATGGCTACACCTTC
J gene: TRBJ2-3; CDR3 length: 15; D gene: TRBD1; V gene: TRBV7-2; clone size: many; CDR3 protein: CASSLVNRGPDTQYF; CDR3 DNA: TGTGCCAGCAGCTTAGTCAACAGGGGCCCAGATACGCAGTATTTT
J gene: TRBJ2-2; CDR3 length: 14; D gene: .; V gene: TRBV18; clone size: .; CDR3 protein: CASSADRNTGELFF; CDR3 DNA: TGTGCCAGCTCCGCGGACAGGAACACCGGGGAGCTGTTTTTT
J gene: TRBJ1-6; CDR3 length: 19; D gene: TRBD1; V gene: TRBV6-1; clone size: few; CDR3 protein: CASSPQGTGDGFYNSPLHF; CDR3 DNA: TGTGCCAGCAGTCCACAAGGGACAGGGGATGGGTTTTATAATTCACCCCTCCACTTT
J gene: TRBJ2-2; CDR3 length: 14; D gene: .; V gene: TRBV6-2/TRBV6-3; clone size: many; CDR3 protein: CASRLEPNTGELFF; CDR3 DNA: TGTGCCAGCAGACTAGAACCGAACACCGGGGAGCTGTTTTTT
J gene: TRBJ1-4; CDR3 length: 14; D gene: .; V gene: TRBV12-3/TRBV12-4; clone size: many; CDR3 protein: CASSPHLIDEKLFF; CDR3 DNA: TGTGCCAGCAGTCCCCATTTGATAGATGAAAAACTGTTTTTT
J gene: TRBJ2-2; CDR3 length: 15; D gene: .; V gene: TRBV5-1; clone size: many; CDR3 protein: CASSLRQDQGGELFF; CDR3 DNA: TGCGCCAGCAGCTTGCGCCAGGATCAGGGCGGGGAGCTGTTTTTT
J gene: TRBJ2-5; CDR3 length: 13; D gene: .; V gene: TRBV12-3/TRBV12-4; clone size: many; CDR3 protein: CASTPGLTETQYF; CDR3 DNA: TGTGCCAGCACCCCCGGGTTAACGGAGACCCAGTACTTC
J gene: TRBJ2-1; CDR3 length: 16; D gene: TRBD2; V gene: TRBV6-2/TRBV6-3; clone size: many; CDR3 protein: CASSRHSSSGYNEQFF; CDR3 DNA: TGTGCCAGCAGTAGGCATTCTTCTAGCGGATACAATGAGCAGTTCTTC
J gene: TRBJ2-3; CDR3 length: 21; D gene: TRBD2; V gene: TRBV2; clone size: few; CDR3 protein: CASSEQVFRTSGRPSTDTQYF; CDR3 DNA: TGTGCCAGCAGTGAACAGGTCTTTAGGACTAGCGGGAGGCCTAGCACAGATACGCAGTATTTT
J gene: TRBJ2-1; CDR3 length: 17; D gene: TRBD2; V gene: TRBV12-3/TRBV12-4; clone size: many; CDR3 protein: CASRPRFAGGVNNEQFF; CDR3 DNA: TGTGCCAGCAGACCCCGCTTTGCGGGAGGGGTAAACAATGAGCAGTTCTTC
J gene: TRBJ1-5; CDR3 length: 18; D gene: .; V gene: TRBV10-3; clone size: .; CDR3 protein: CAISDVRVRLDSNQPQHF; CDR3 DNA: TGTGCCATCAGTGATGTCAGGGTCAGGTTGGATAGCAATCAGCCCCAGCATTTT
J gene: TRBJ2-5; CDR3 length: 13; D gene: .; V gene: TRBV10-3; clone size: .; CDR3 protein: CATKLPSGETQYF; CDR3 DNA: TGTGCCACTAAGCTCCCCTCCGGCGAGACCCAGTACTTC
J gene: TRBJ2-7; CDR3 length: 13; D gene: TRBD2; V gene: TRBV9; clone size: few; CDR3 protein: CASSVAGGPEQYF; CDR3 DNA: TGTGCCAGCAGCGTAGCGGGGGGGCCCGAGCAGTACTTC
J gene: TRBJ2-1; CDR3 length: 14; D gene: .; V gene: TRBV7-6; clone size: many; CDR3 protein: CASSLGLRSPEQFF; CDR3 DNA: TGTGCCAGCAGCTTAGGGCTGCGAAGTCCTGAGCAGTTCTTC
J gene: TRBJ1-4; CDR3 length: 18; D gene: .; V gene: TRBV4-3; clone size: .; CDR3 protein: CASSQDLGRVAANEKLFF; CDR3 DNA: TGCGCCAGCAGCCAAGATTTGGGGAGAGTGGCTGCTAATGAAAAACTGTTTTTT
J gene: TRBJ2-3; CDR3 length: 13; D gene: .; V gene: TRBV24-1; clone size: few; CDR3 protein: CATSDAFTDTQYF; CDR3 DNA: TGTGCCACCAGTGATGCCTTCACAGATACGCAGTATTTT
J gene: TRBJ1-1; CDR3 length: 15; D gene: .; V gene: TRBV6-2/TRBV6-3; clone size: .; CDR3 protein: CASSYSTGEDTEAFF; CDR3 DNA: TGTGCCAGCAGTTACTCGACTGGGGAGGACACTGAAGCTTTCTTT
J gene: TRBJ2-1; CDR3 length: 16; D gene: TRBD2; V gene: TRBV10-1; clone size: few; CDR3 protein: CASSESAGGINNEQFF; CDR3 DNA: TGCGCCAGCAGTGAATCTGCCGGGGGGATTAACAATGAGCAGTTCTTC
J gene: TRBJ2-7; CDR3 length: 15; D gene: TRBD2; V gene: TRBV27; clone size: .; CDR3 protein: CASSSPLQRDHEQYF; CDR3 DNA: TGTGCCAGCAGTTCCCCCCTCCAGCGGGACCACGAGCAGTACTTC
J gene: TRBJ1-5; CDR3 length: 13; D gene: .; V gene: TRBV29-1; clone size: many; CDR3 protein: CSVEGQGGQPQHF; CDR3 DNA: TGCAGCGTTGAAGGTCAGGGAGGACAGCCCCAGCATTTT
J gene: TRBJ2-3; CDR3 length: 14; D gene: TRBD1; V gene: TRBV28; clone size: few; CDR3 protein: CASSLRGLTDTQYF; CDR3 DNA: TGTGCCAGCAGTTTAAGGGGGCTCACAGATACGCAGTATTTT
J gene: TRBJ2-3; CDR3 length: 16; D gene: .; V gene: TRBV14; clone size: .; CDR3 protein: CASSQETAVSTDTQYF; CDR3 DNA: TGTGCCAGCAGCCAAGAGACGGCTGTGAGCACAGATACGCAGTATTTT
J gene: TRBJ2-3; CDR3 length: 15; D gene: .; V gene: TRBV9; clone size: .; CDR3 protein: CASSVGGSSTDTQYF; CDR3 DNA: TGTGCCAGCAGCGTGGGGGGATCTAGCACAGATACGCAGTATTTT
J gene: TRBJ2-3; CDR3 length: 12; D gene: .; V gene: TRBV2; clone size: few; CDR3 protein: CASGIGGDTQYF; CDR3 DNA: TGTGCCAGTGGGATCGGGGGAGATACGCAGTATTTT
J gene: TRBJ2-1; CDR3 length: 16; D gene: TRBD1; V gene: TRBV7-9; clone size: many; CDR3 protein: CASSLARTGKGNEQFF; CDR3 DNA: TGTGCCAGCAGCTTAGCCAGGACAGGCAAGGGCAATGAGCAGTTCTTC
J gene: TRBJ2-7; CDR3 length: 14; D gene: TRBD2; V gene: TRBV12-3/TRBV12-4; clone size: few; CDR3 protein: CASSQSGALREQYF; CDR3 DNA: TGTGCCAGCAGTCAAAGCGGGGCTTTGAGGGAGCAGTACTTC
J gene: TRBJ2-7; CDR3 length: 15; D gene: TRBD1; V gene: TRBV5-1; clone size: .; CDR3 protein: CASSKTGTGYHEQYF; CDR3 DNA: TGCGCCAGCAGCAAGACCGGGACAGGTTACCACGAGCAGTACTTC
J gene: TRBJ2-3; CDR3 length: 15; D gene: TRBD1; V gene: TRBV12-3/TRBV12-4; clone size: .; CDR3 protein: CASSRGQPRADTQYF; CDR3 DNA: TGTGCCAGCAGCCGGGGACAGCCAAGGGCAGATACGCAGTATTTT
J gene: TRBJ2-3; CDR3 length: 14; D gene: TRBD1; V gene: TRBV20-1; clone size: many; CDR3 protein: CSAREGASTDTQYF; CDR3 DNA: TGCAGTGCTCGCGAGGGGGCCTCCACAGATACGCAGTATTTT
J gene: TRBJ1-4; CDR3 length: 15; D gene: .; V gene: TRBV7-2; clone size: .; CDR3 protein: CASSLGAVVSEKLFF; CDR3 DNA: TGTGCCAGCAGCTTAGGGGCAGTCGTTAGTGAAAAACTGTTTTTT